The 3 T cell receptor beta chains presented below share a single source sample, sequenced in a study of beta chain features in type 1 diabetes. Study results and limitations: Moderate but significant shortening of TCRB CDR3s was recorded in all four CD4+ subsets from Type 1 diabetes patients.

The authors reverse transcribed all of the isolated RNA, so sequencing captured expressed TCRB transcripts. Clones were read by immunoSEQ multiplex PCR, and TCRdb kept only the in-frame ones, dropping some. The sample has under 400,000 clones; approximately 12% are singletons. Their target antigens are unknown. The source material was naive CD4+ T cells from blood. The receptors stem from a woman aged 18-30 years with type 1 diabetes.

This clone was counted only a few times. The CDR3 sequence is CASGVRETQYF. DNA for the CDR3: TGTGCCAGCGGGGTCCGGGAGACCCAGTACTTC. The chain has TRBV19 and TRBJ2-5, with a possible D match to TRBD2 (5 bases). CDR1 is LNHDA and CDR2 is SQIVND in the germline V gene (reference sequence). The CDR3 runs 11 residues. V shed 9 bases and J shed 5 bases, with 10 bases lying between them.

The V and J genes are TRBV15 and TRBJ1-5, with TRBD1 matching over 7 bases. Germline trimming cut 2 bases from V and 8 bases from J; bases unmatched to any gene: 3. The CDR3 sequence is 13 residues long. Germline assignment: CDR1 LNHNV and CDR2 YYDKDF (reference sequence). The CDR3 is CATSRQGDKPQHF. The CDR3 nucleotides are TGTGCCACCAGCAGACAGGGGGATAAGCCCCAGCATTTT.

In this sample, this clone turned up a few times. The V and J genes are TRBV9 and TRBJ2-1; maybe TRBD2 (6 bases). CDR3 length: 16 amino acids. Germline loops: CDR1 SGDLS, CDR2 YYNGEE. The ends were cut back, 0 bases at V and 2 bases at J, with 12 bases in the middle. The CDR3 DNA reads TGTGCCAGCAGCGTAGTTGCGGGAAGAACCTACAATGAGCAGTTCTTC. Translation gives CASSVVAGRTYNEQFF.